The rows below give T cell receptor beta chains drawn from one sample of a study of blood T cells in healthy people across ages. TCRdb re-called the 5' RACE reads through MiXCR, storing one row per CDR3 protein. The sample has more than 1,000,000 distinct CDR3 sequences; 25% are singletons. In addition, the sample was reused for a study of T cells of mothers and their children.

The source material was blood. The origin of the receptors is a girl aged 2 to 9 in good health. CDR3s include the opening cysteine and the closing phenylalanine or tryptophan. The order of the fields is D gene, J gene, V gene, clone size, CDR3 protein, CDR3 DNA. D genes are given only for firm matches. Clone size is stated in some rows and not others, as once, few, many or a class when expanded.

>NA|TRBJ1-2|TRBV12-5|few
CASGNRVVEGGYTF
TGTGCTAGTGGTAACAGGGTAGTAGAGGGCGGCTACACCTTC
>TRBD1|TRBJ2-1|TRBV15|NA
CATSRGEGARDNDQFF
TGTGCCACCAGCAGAGGTGAGGGGGCGAGGGACAATGACCAGTTCTTC
>NA|TRBJ2-7|TRBV7-9|few
CASSLQGRIYEQYF
TGTGCCAGCAGCTTACAGGGCAGGATATACGAGCAGTACTTC
>NA|TRBJ1-6|TRBV24-1|few
CATSGSGTNSPLHF
TGTGCCACCTCGGGATCGGGGACTAATTCACCCCTCCACTTT
>TRBD2|TRBJ2-1|TRBV11-2|NA
CASRGLISGSSYNEQFF
TGTGCCAGCAGGGGTCTCATAAGCGGGAGCTCCTACAATGAGCAGTTCTTC
>NA|TRBJ1-1|TRBV12-3/TRBV12-4|many
CASSFRTEAFF
TGTGCCAGCAGTTTTCGCACTGAAGCTTTCTTT
>NA|TRBJ1-2|TRBV2|NA
CASRENYGYTF
TGTGCCAGCAGGGAGAACTATGGCTACACCTTC
>NA|TRBJ2-3|TRBV7-3|NA
CASSRTPADTQYF
TGTGCCAGCAGCCGTACCCCAGCAGATACGCAGTATTTT
>TRBD2|TRBJ2-2|TRBV15|NA
CATLEREGTGELFF
TGTGCCACTTTGGAGCGGGAAGGGACCGGGGAGCTGTTTTTT
>NA|TRBJ2-2|TRBV2|NA
CASSTRPGGNTGELFF
TGTGCCAGCAGCACGAGGCCTGGAGGGAACACCGGGGAGCTGTTTTTT
>NA|TRBJ2-3|TRBV2|NA
CASDTYTGTPTSTSTDTQYF
TGTGCCAGTGACACTTATACAGGGACTCCAACCTCCACTAGCACAGATACGCAGTATTTT